The 10 T cell receptor beta chains given below trace back to one sample, sequenced in a study of T-cell reconstitution after alpha-beta-depleted transplantation in children. Preparation of the TCRbeta library was carried out with unique molecular identifiers. TCRdb fed the PCR reads into MiXCR, producing one record per CDR3 protein. The sample has about 110,000 distinct CDR3 sequences; 23% are singletons. The sequences come from PBMCs, mostly from graft donor cells, collected 180 days after TCRalphabeta/CD19-depleted stem cell transplant. Receptors were obtained from a male patient between 2 and 15 years old who had a stem cell transplant for chronic granulomatous disease, so the T cells may come from the graft donor.

This clonotype was observed at least ten times. The chain uses TRBV5-1 and TRBJ2-7; D is possibly TRBD1 or TRBD2 (5 bases each). The CDR3 covers 17 residues. The germline CDR1 and CDR2 sequences are SGHRS and YFSETQ. The V gene lost 2 bases and the J gene lost 2 bases, with 20 bases spanning the gap. In DNA form, the CDR3 reads TGCGCCAGCAGCTTACGGAGCTGGGACCAACACCCCTACGAGCAGTACTTC. Amino acid sequence: CASSLRSWDQHPYEQYF.

There are a few counts of this clonotype. The gene calls are TRBV20-1 and TRBJ2-3; D is unresolved. CDR1 is DFQATT and CDR2 is SNEGSKA in the germline V gene (reference sequence). This CDR3 spans 13 amino acids. Between the trimmed V and J ends, which lost 3 bases and 3 bases, there was a span of 10 bases. The CDR3, as DNA: TGCAGTGCTAGGCGCAAAGAAACAGATACGCAGTATTTT. Its translation is CSARRKETDTQYF.

The chain employs TRBV5-1 and TRBJ2-7; either TRBD1 or TRBD2 may supply D (5 bases each). V gave up 1 base and J gave up 4 bases, with 15 bases separating them. Germline loops: CDR1 SGHRS, CDR2 YFSETQ. The CDR3 has 15 amino acids. The CDR3 coding sequence is TGCGCCAGCAGCTTGAGCGTCAGAGGGACGTACGAGCAGTACTTC. Encoded protein: CASSLSVRGTYEQYF. Filled out from reference TRBV5-1 and TRBJ2-7, the complete variable domain reads KAGVTQTPRYLIKTRGQQVTLSCSPISGHRSVSWYQQTPGQGLQFLFEYFSETQRNKGNFPGRFSGRQFSNSRSEMNVSTLELGDSALYLCASSLSVRGTYEQYFGPGTRLTVT.

This chain joins TRBV7-3 and TRBJ2-3; D perhaps matches TRBD1 (6 bases). The germline V gene encodes CDR1 SGHTA and CDR2 FQGTGA. CDR3 length: 16 amino acids. Trimming shortened V by 5 bases and J by 5 bases, and 20 bases separated the two germline ends. This CDR3 is CASSPLINRGGDTQYF. The CDR3 DNA sequence: TGTGCCAGCAGCCCGCTGATCAACCGAGGGGGAGATACGCAGTATTTT.

This chain connects TRBV7-2 to TRBJ2-1, with 7 bases lining up with TRBD1. The CDR3 length is 14 residues. The germline V gene encodes CDR1 SGHTA and CDR2 FQGNSA. J was trimmed by 3 bases and V by 3 bases; bases with no gene match: 2. CDR3 residues: CASSLGTDYNEQFF. Written as DNA, the CDR3 is TGTGCCAGCAGCTTGGGGACAGACTACAATGAGCAGTTCTTC.

This clonotype is categorized as medium-sized. The chain is built from TRBV29-1 and TRBJ2-7, with 8 bases fitting TRBD1. CDR1 and CDR2 (germline): SQVTM, ANQGSEA. The CDR3 is 11 residues long. DNA of the CDR3: TGCAGTGGGACAGGCGGAAACGAGCAGTACTTC. It specifies CSGTGGNEQYF.

The chain combines TRBV11-1 with TRBJ2-1; 8 bases fit TRBD2. CDR1 is SGHAT, CDR2 FQDESV, per germline (reference sequence). V shed 5 bases and J 3 bases; nucleotides not matched to a gene: 15. The CDR3 extends over 18 amino acids. DNA for the CDR3: TGTGCCAGCAGCCACCATATAATCCGGGAGGGGGGCTACAATGAGCAGTTCTTC. This translates into CASSHHIIREGGYNEQFF.

The chain couples TRBV28 to TRBJ1-2; no clear D gene. Germline V gene data show CDR1 as MDHEN and CDR2 as SYDVKM. The V gene lost 6 bases and the J gene lost 8 bases, with 7 bases spanning the gap. There are 10 residues in the CDR3. The CDR3 loop is CASRGRGYTF. CDR3 nucleotides: TGTGCCAGCAGAGGACGGGGCTACACCTTC.

This clonotype was counted between two and nine times. The chain uses TRBV12-3 or TRBV12-4 and TRBJ1-2; 9 bases match TRBD1. The CDR3 is 13 amino acids. Losses at the gene ends were 7 bases for V and 9 bases for J; bases not matched to a gene: 9. CDR3 protein: CASTLGQGGRYTF. CDR3 in DNA: TGTGCCAGCACCCTGGGACAGGGAGGTCGCTACACCTTC.

This clonotype was counted many times. V usage is TRBV15 and J usage is TRBJ2-5, with D possibly being TRBD1 (5 bases). Trimming stripped 3 bases from V and 7 bases from J, with 21 bases between. The CDR3 consists of 16 residues. Germline CDR1 is LNHNV and CDR2 is YYDKDF (reference sequence). This CDR3 is CATSRLGWGTDGTQYF. The CDR3 DNA reads as TGTGCCACCAGCAGGCTCGGCTGGGGCACGGACGGGACCCAGTACTTC.